This record looks at one T cell receptor (beta chain) sequence and its context. This clone was observed once. Its antigen remains unidentified. Per-base quality was not reported, and no clone a single base away is much larger than it. These data are taken from a study of blood T cell repertoires in COVID-19 (TCRdb year 2020). In terms of the full investigation: Samples covering the acute and convalescent phases of COVID-19 were provided by collaborators in the United States, Italy and Spain. The material from the prospective study consisted of cDNA or gDNA derived from T cells, B-cell-depleted T cells, or PBMCs. Subjects who had been exposed to COVID-19, were actively infected with it, or had recovered from it provided the deeply sampled blood TCRbeta repertoires that made up the dataset. The repertoires were released in a freely available public database intended as a resource for research on the immune response to SARS-CoV-2. The samples were drawn from two sources: the first 160 participants of the ongoing ImmuneRACE study, and 1,200 or so subjects contributed by 6 global collaborators. Sample metadata almost always included a de-identified subject ID, COVID-19 status, age in years and sex. HLA class I and class II types, where available, came from metadata supplied by the sample provider rather than from assay-based typing. The investigation overall reported the following: Clinical and demographic metadata were provided uncurated, with the amount varying by source and participant.

TCRbeta CDR3 regions were amplified from genomic DNA using the immunoSEQ Assay, a bias-controlled multiplex PCR. The authors' pipeline ran thus. The number of nucleated cells in each sample was estimated from the amplification of reference gene primers within the assay. To quantify the absolute abundance of each unique TCRbeta CDR3 rearrangement, sequence reads were collapsed and filtered. For each sample, productive Simpson clonality was calculated as the square root of Simpson's diversity index across productive rearrangements. Not all clones reach the TCRdb copy of this immuneACCESS table, which keeps in-frame sequences only. Checked studies attribute under half of the gap to unresolved V genes and leave the rest unexplained. V and J calls plus clone size are reproduced from that table; the DNA served to infer D and trimming. The sample contains some 170,000 clones, about 86% of them found a single time. The ten largest clones take up approximately 18% of the sample.

Collaborating institutions collected whole blood in K2EDTA tubes following their own protocols. For TCRbeta analysis, collaborator samples were shipped as frozen whole blood, as isolated PBMCs, or as DNA extracted from either sample type. The germline V gene gives CDR1 as SGHDT and CDR2 as YYEEEE. The CDR3 numbers 17 residues from cysteine through phenylalanine. Only CDR3 DNA remains: 51 bases, in frame from the first base. Trimming leaves V shorter by 4 bases and J shorter by 10 bases, with the junction holding 19 bases beyond the gene matches. The receptor was isolated from a woman older than 75 with acute or convalescent COVID-19. Sequencing input: peripheral blood. The chain joins TRBV5-6 to TRBJ1-4; TRBD1 matches 7 bases in the middle. Read as DNA, the sequence is TGTGCCAGCAGCCGTACAGGGGTAGCTGGTCAGTTCGGAAAACTGTTTTTT. The translation is CASSRTGVAGQFGKLFF.